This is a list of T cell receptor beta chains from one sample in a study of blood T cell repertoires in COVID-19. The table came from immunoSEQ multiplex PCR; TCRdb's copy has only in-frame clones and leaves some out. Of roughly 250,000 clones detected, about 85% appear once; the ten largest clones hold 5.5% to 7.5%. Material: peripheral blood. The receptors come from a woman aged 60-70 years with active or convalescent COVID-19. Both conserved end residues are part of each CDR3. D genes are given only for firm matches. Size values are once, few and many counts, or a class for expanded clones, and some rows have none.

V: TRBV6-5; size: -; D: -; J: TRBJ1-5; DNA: TGTGCCAGCAGTTTCTCGACAGATAGCAATCAGCCCCAGCATTTT; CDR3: CASSFSTDSNQPQHF
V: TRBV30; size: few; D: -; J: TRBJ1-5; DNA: TGTGCCTGGAGTGTACAGGGTTTGGGCAATCAGCCCCAGCATTTT; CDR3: CAWSVQGLGNQPQHF
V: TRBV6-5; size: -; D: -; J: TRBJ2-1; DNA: TGTGCCAGCAGTTACTTCGATCAGGGATACAATGAGCAGTTCTTC; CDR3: CASSYFDQGYNEQFF
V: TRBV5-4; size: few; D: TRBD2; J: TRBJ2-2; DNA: TGTGCCAGCAGGACTAGCGCCTACACCGGGGAGCTGTTTTTT; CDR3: CASRTSAYTGELFF
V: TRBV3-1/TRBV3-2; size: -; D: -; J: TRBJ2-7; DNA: TGTGCCAGCAGCCCTGGCGGCCTCGAGCAGTACTTC; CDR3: CASSPGGLEQYF
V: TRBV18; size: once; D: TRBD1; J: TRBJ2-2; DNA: TGTGCCAGCTCCCCGACGGACAGGGACACCGGGGAGCTGTTTTTT; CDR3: CASSPTDRDTGELFF
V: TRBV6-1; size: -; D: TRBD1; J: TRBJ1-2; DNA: TGTGCCAGCAGTGAATCATCAGGGGGCCTCTATGGCTACACCTTC; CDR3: CASSESSGGLYGYTF
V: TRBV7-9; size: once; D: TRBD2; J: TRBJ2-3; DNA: TGTGCCAGCATCCCCGCCGGGGCGGGGGGCACAGATACGCAGTATTTT; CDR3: CASIPAGAGGTDTQYF
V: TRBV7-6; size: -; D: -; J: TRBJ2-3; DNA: TGTGCCAGCAGCCCCGAACCCAGCGGCCCACTCCCAGATACGCAGTATTTT; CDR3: CASSPEPSGPLPDTQYF
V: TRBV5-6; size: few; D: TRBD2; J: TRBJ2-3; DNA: TGTGCCAGCACAGCGGGAGGCCGCAGCACAGATACGCAGTATTTT; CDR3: CASTAGGRSTDTQYF
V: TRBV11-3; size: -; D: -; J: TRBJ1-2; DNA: TGTGCCAGCAGCTTAGGCGAGACACGCTCATATGGCTACACCTTC; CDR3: CASSLGETRSYGYTF
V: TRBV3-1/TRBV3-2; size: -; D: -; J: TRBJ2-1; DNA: TGTGCCAGCAGCCAATTAGGACTGGGTTTTGTATTGGAGCAGTTCTTC; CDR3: CASSQLGLGFVLEQFF
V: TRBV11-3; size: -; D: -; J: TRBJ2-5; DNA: TGTGCCAGCACCCGGGATCAAGAGACCCAGTACTTC; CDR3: CASTRDQETQYF
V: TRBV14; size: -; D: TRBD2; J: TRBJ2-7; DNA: TGTGCCAGCAGCCTTAGCGGGACGCCCTACGAGCAGTACTTC; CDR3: CASSLSGTPYEQYF
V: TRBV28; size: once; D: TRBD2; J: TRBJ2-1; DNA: TGTGCCAGCAGTTTTTTCGTCAGGCGGGGGGGCAACAATGAGCAGTTCTTC; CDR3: CASSFFVRRGGNNEQFF
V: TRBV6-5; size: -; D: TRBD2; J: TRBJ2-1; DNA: TGTGCCAGCAGTCTGGGACTAGCGGGGTACAATGAGCAGTTCTTC; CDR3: CASSLGLAGYNEQFF
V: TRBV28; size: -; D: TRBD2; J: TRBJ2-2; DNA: TGTGCCAGCAGTTTAGTAGCGGGAGCCACCGGGGAGCTGTTTTTT; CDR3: CASSLVAGATGELFF
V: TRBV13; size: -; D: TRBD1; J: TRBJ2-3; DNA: TGTGCCAGCAGCCTCAAGGACAGGGGAGATACGCAGTATTTT; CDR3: CASSLKDRGDTQYF
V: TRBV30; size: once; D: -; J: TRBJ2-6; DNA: TGTGCCTGGACAGGCAGGCCTGGGGCCAACGTCCTGACTTTC; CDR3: CAWTGRPGANVLTF
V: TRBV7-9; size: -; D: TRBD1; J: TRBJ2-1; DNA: TGTGCCAGCAGCCCTCTTGGGGAGGGGGACAGGGACAATGAGCAGTTCTTC; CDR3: CASSPLGEGDRDNEQFF
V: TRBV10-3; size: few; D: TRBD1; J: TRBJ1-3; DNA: TGTGCCATCAGTCCGACAGGGGGCAGAAACACCATATATTTT; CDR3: CAISPTGGRNTIYF
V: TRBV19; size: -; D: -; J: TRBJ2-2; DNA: TGTGCCAGTAGCCCCCTCGGGGGAAACACCGGGGAGCTGTTTTTT; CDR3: CASSPLGGNTGELFF
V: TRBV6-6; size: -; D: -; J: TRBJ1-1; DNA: TGTGCCAGCAGAAACAGGGCGGAGGACACTGAAGCTTTCTTT; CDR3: CASRNRAEDTEAFF
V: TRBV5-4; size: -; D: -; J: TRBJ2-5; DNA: TGTGCCAGCAGCTTGGCGGGGGTACAAGAGACCCAGTACTTC; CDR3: CASSLAGVQETQYF
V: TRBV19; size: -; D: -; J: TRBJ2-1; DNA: TGTGCCAGTAGTCCGCCACGTAGGGGTACCAATGAGCAGTTCTTC; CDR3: CASSPPRRGTNEQFF
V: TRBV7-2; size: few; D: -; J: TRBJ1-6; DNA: TGTGCCAGCGAGAGAGGCTCCTATAATTCACCCCTCCACTTT; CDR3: CASERGSYNSPLHF
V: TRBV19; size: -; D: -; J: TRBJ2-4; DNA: TGTGCCAGTTCGGACAGTCGAGCCAAAAACATTCAGTACTTC; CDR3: CASSDSRAKNIQYF
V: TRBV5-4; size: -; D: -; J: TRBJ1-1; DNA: TGTGCCAGCAGCTTGTCAGAGAACACTGAAGCTTTCTTT; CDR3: CASSLSENTEAFF
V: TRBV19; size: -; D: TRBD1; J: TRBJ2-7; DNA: TGTGCCAGTCGAGCACCGACAGGGGGGCTTGACGAGCAGTACTTC; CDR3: CASRAPTGGLDEQYF
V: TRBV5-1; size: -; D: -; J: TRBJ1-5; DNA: TGCGCCAGCAGGATAGGGGTTTCGGGCAATCAGCCCCAGCATTTT; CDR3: CASRIGVSGNQPQHF
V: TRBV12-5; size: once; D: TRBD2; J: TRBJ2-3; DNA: TGTGCTAGTGGGCGGGACTATGGGACGCAGTATTTT; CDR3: CASGRDYGTQYF
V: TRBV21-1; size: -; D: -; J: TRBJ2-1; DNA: TGTGCCAGCAGCAAAGATATGACAGGGGGCTGCAATGAGCAGTTCTTC; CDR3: CASSKDMTGGCNEQFF
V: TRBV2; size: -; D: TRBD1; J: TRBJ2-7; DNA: TGTGCCAGCAGAGACAGGGGCCGACTCTACGAGCAGTACTTC; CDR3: CASRDRGRLYEQYF
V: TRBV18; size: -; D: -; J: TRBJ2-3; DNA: TGTGCCAGCTTCCGGAGCACAGATACGCAGTATTTT; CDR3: CASFRSTDTQYF
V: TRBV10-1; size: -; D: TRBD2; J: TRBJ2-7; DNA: TGCGCCAGCAGTGCTGGCGGGAGGGGCGCCTACGAGCAGTACTTC; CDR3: CASSAGGRGAYEQYF
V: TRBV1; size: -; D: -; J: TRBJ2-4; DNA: TGCACCAGCAGCCAAGTAAAACTAGCGGGGTGGGCCAAAAACATTCAGTACTTC; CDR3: CTSSQVKLAGWAKNIQYF
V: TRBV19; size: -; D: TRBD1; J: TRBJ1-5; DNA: TGTGCCAGTAGCCTCGACTGGGGACAGAATCAGCCCCAGCATTTT; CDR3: CASSLDWGQNQPQHF
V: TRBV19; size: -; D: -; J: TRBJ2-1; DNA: TGTGCCAGTATTAGCTCCTTGGATGAGCAGTTCTTC; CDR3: CASISSLDEQFF
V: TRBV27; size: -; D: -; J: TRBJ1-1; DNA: TGTGCCAGCAGTTCCCTATCGACATGGGCAGACACTGAAGCTTTCTTT; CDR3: CASSSLSTWADTEAFF
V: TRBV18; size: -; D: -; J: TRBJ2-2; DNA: TGTGCCAGCTCACCTTCGACAGAAACCGGGGAGCTGTTTTTT; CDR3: CASSPSTETGELFF